A single sample is the source of the 27 T cell receptor beta chains below, sequenced in a study of blood T cell repertoires in COVID-19. Assay used: immunoSEQ multiplex PCR; TCRdb lists only in-frame clones, some missing. Found here are more than 250,000 clones, roughly 87% of them singletons; the top ten hold about 5.7%. The sequenced sample was PBMCs or T cells enriched from blood (not recorded which). These receptors were obtained from a woman in her 40s who had recovered from COVID-19.

The chain recombines TRBV5-1 with TRBJ2-3; D is undetermined. CDR3 length: 12 amino acids. Germline CDR1 and CDR2: SGHRS and YFSETQ. The V end was cut by 0 bases, the J end by 8 bases, with 7 bases between. The CDR3 bases are TGCGCCAGCAGCTTGGCCTCCGGTACGCAGTATTTT. Translating gives CASSLASGTQYF.

This rearrangement joins TRBV7-2 to TRBJ2-3; possible D gene TRBD2, 5 bases. V was shortened by 5 bases and J by 5 bases, with 11 bases between the two germline ends. This CDR3 is 13 amino acids long. CDR1 is SGHTA and CDR2 is FQGNSA in the germline V gene. The CDR3 sequence: CASSLLGGDTQYF. The CDR3 DNA sequence: TGTGCCAGCAGCCTACTAGGTGGAGATACGCAGTATTTT.

The rearrangement links TRBV7-9 to TRBJ2-1, with D perhaps TRBD2 (6 bases). The ends were cut back, 3 bases at V and 3 bases at J, with 15 bases in the middle. This CDR3 has 16 amino acids. From germline, CDR1 is SEHNR and CDR2 FQNEAQ (reference sequence). The CDR3 sequence: CASSFPETRGYNEQFF. Written as DNA, the CDR3 is TGTGCCAGCAGCTTTCCCGAGACTAGGGGCTACAATGAGCAGTTCTTC.

This clone was observed a single time. This chain links TRBV7-8 with TRBJ2-3, with TRBD2 as a possible D gene (5 bases). The V and J ends lost 1 base and 6 bases respectively, with 17 bases between them. CDR1 and CDR2 (germline): SGHVS, FQNEAQ. CDR3 length: 16 amino acids. DNA for the CDR3: TGTGCCAGCAGCTTAGTGGCCCTAGCAGACTGGGATACGCAGTATTTT. Residues: CASSLVALADWDTQYF.

This clone was counted only a few times. This chain uses TRBV7-9 with TRBJ2-3, with a weak D call TRBD2 (5 bases). The ends were cut back, 3 bases at V and 6 bases at J, with 10 bases in the middle. The length of the CDR3 is 13 residues. The germline V gene has CDR1 SEHNR and CDR2 FQNEAQ (reference sequence). The DNA of the CDR3 is TGTGCCAGCAGCTTGACTACTGGGGATACGCAGTATTTT. Translated: CASSLTTGDTQYF. Full variable domain (remainder filled in from reference TRBV7-9 and TRBJ2-3): DTGVSQNPRHKITKRGQNVTFRCDPISEHNRLYWYRQTLGQGPEFLTYFQNEAQLEKSRLLSDRFSAERPKGSFSTLEIQRTEQGDSAMYLCASSLTTGDTQYFGPGTRLTVL.

This clone occurred a few times. The CDR3 DNA follows: TGTGCCAGCAGTTTCGCCGGGACGGCGACTAGCGGGAGTTTCGAGACCCAGTACTTC. Translation: CASSFAGTATSGSFETQYF. The chain is built from TRBV27 and TRBJ2-5; TRBD2 matches 12 bases. Looked up from germline, CDR1 is MNHEY and CDR2 is SMNVEV (reference sequence). The V segment lost 3 bases and the J segment 5 bases; nucleotides outside the gene matches: 16. The CDR3 loop spans 19 amino acids.

The V and J genes are TRBV3-1 (or the pseudogene TRBV3-2) and TRBJ1-4, with 11 bases identical to TRBD1. Germline V gene sequence: CDR1 LGHDT, CDR2 YNNKEL (reference sequence). V trimming: 4 bases; J trimming: 8 bases; junction bases outside the gene matches: 3. The CDR3 contains 14 residues. CDR3 residues: CASSLGTGGEKLFF. The CDR3 bases are TGTGCCAGCAGCCTAGGGACAGGGGGAGAAAAACTGTTTTTT.

This chain links TRBV28 with TRBJ2-7; 10 bases are shared with TRBD2. The CDR3 consists of 13 residues. The germline V gene has CDR1 MDHEN and CDR2 SYDVKM. The CDR3 bases are TGTGCTGCTTTGGGACTAGCGCAAGCCGAGCAGTACTTC. Translation gives CAALGLAQAEQYF.

This sequence joins TRBV9 and TRBJ2-3, with 8 bases aligning to TRBD2. After removal of 0 bases from V and 7 bases from J, the junction contained 7 bases not matched to a gene. The V gene's germline CDR1 is SGDLS and CDR2 YYNGEE. This CDR3 spans 15 amino acids. CDR3 sequence (DNA): TGTGCCAGCAGCGTAGCAGGAGCGGGAGTGAATACGCAGTATTTT. Amino acids: CASSVAGAGVNTQYF. Full variable domain (missing parts from reference TRBV9 and TRBJ2-3): DSGVTQTPKHLITATGQRVTLRCSPRSGDLSVYWYQQSLDQGLQFLIQYYNGEERAKGNILERFSAQQFPDLHSELNLSSLELGDSALYFCASSVAGAGVNTQYFGPGTRLTVL.

This chain uses TRBV20-1 with TRBJ1-2; D is undetermined. CDR1 and CDR2 (germline): DFQATT, SNEGSKA (reference sequence). This CDR3 is 10 amino acids long. V dropped 3 bases and J dropped 8 bases, with 7 bases sitting between them. The CDR3 DNA reads TGCAGTGCTAGTTCGAGAGGCTACACCTTC. Translating gives CSASSRGYTF.

V and J are TRBV2 and TRBJ2-3, with 15 bases matching TRBD2. Germline values: CDR1 SNHLY, CDR2 FYNNEI. CDR3 length: 18 residues. Unmatched junction bases numbered 12, after V lost 8 bases and J lost 3 bases. Written as DNA, the CDR3 is TGTGCCAGCGGCGGACTAGCGGGAGGGCCGAGGTCAACAGATACGCAGTATTTT. Translating gives CASGGLAGGPRSTDTQYF.

CDR3 nucleotides: TGTGCCAGCAGCTTCTCTTCTAGCACCTCCTACGAGCAGTACTTC. Translating it yields CASSFSSSTSYEQYF. V gene TRBV28 combines with J gene TRBJ2-7; tentatively, D is TRBD2 (5 bases). The CDR3 contains 15 residues. In germline, CDR1 is MDHEN, CDR2 SYDVKM. V shed 6 bases and J shed 0 bases, with 15 bases lying between them.

DNA of the CDR3: TGTGCCAGCAGTTTAATACAGAACACTGAAGCTTTCTTT. It is translated as CASSLIQNTEAFF. The chain joins TRBV28 to TRBJ1-1, with D unresolved. V was trimmed by 2 bases and J by 1 base, leaving 5 bases between them. From germline, CDR1 is MDHEN and CDR2 SYDVKM. The CDR3 is made up of 13 amino acids.

The V call is TRBV27, the J call TRBJ1-5, with D perhaps TRBD1 (6 bases). With 6 bases removed from V and 7 bases from J, the gap between germline ends came to 13 bases. Germline loops: CDR1 MNHEY, CDR2 SMNVEV (reference sequence). This CDR3 has 13 residues. The CDR3 sequence: CASSAGVGQPQHF. The CDR3 DNA is TGTGCCAGCAGCGCAGGGGTCGGGCAGCCCCAGCATTTT.

To note about this clone: Other DNA sequences from this sample encode an identical CDR3 as well. This sequence joins TRBV9 and TRBJ1-1, with D uncertain. CDR1 SGDLS and CDR2 YYNGEE come from the germline V gene. V lost 0 bases, J lost 0 bases, and 3 bases lay in between. This CDR3 spans 13 amino acids. This CDR3 is CASSVAVNTEAFF. CDR3 sequence (DNA): TGTGCCAGCAGCGTAGCAGTGAACACTGAAGCTTTCTTT.

V usage is TRBV5-3 and J usage is TRBJ1-3; D may be TRBD1 (6 bases). TRBV5-3 is flagged as an ORF with uncertain function. The V end lost 4 bases, the J end lost 6 bases, and 14 bases lay between the germline ends. The length of the CDR3 is 14 residues. In DNA form, the CDR3 reads TGTGCCAGAAGCAGGGGACACGCCGAAAACACCATATATTTT. Amino acids: CARSRGHAENTIYF.

J is TRBJ2-7 and V is TRBV28; 11 positions agree with TRBD2. The CDR3 runs 15 residues. With V trimmed by 6 bases and J by 4 bases, 8 bases remained unmatched. Germline V gene lookup returns CDR1 MDHEN and CDR2 SYDVKM. The CDR3 reads CASRSPGLADYEQYF. CDR3 DNA: TGTGCCAGCAGATCCCCGGGACTAGCGGATTACGAGCAGTACTTC.

V is TRBV7-9 and J is TRBJ1-2; 8 nucleotides line up with TRBD1. V dropped 4 bases and J dropped 7; count of bases not matched to a gene: 2. Germline V gene lookup returns CDR1 SEHNR and CDR2 FQNEAQ (reference sequence). This CDR3 region has 12 residues. The CDR3 is CASSSGQGGYTF. In DNA form, the CDR3 reads TGTGCCAGCAGCTCAGGACAGGGTGGCTACACCTTC.

The gene calls are TRBV5-4 and TRBJ2-3; TRBD2 aligns across 7 bases. Trimming removed 0 bases from V and 0 bases from J; junction bases left unmatched: 10. The CDR3 is made up of 18 amino acids. Per the germline V gene, CDR1 is SGHNT and CDR2 is YYREEE (reference sequence). CDR3 bases: TGTGCCAGCAGCTTGGGGACTAGGAAAGGATTTAGCACAGATACGCAGTATTTT. Encoded protein: CASSLGTRKGFSTDTQYF.

The rearrangement joins TRBV2 to TRBJ2-2; D may be TRBD1 (5 bases). The ends were cut back, 2 bases at V and 4 bases at J, with 14 bases in the middle. The CDR3 is made up of 16 amino acids. Germline assignment: CDR1 SNHLY and CDR2 FYNNEI. CDR3 sequence (DNA): TGTGCCAGCAGTGAAAAGGGGTTTACGGGCACCGGGGAGCTGTTTTTT. Encoded protein: CASSEKGFTGTGELFF.

CDR3 nucleotides: TGTGCCACGAGCCGGGACAGGTTTTCACCCCTCCACTTT. Its translation is CATSRDRFSPLHF. J is TRBJ1-6 and V is TRBV19; 8 nucleotides agree with TRBD1. CDR1 and CDR2 (germline): LNHDA, SQIVND (reference sequence). This CDR3 is built from 13 residues. V trimming: 10 bases; J trimming: 9 bases; junction bases outside the gene matches: 8.

This clone showed up just a few times. For the CDR3, the DNA is TGTGCCAGCAGTGAATCGGGCGGGGAGCAGTTCTTC. Translating gives CASSESGGEQFF. The V gene is TRBV2, the J gene TRBJ2-1; a weak D match, TRBD2 (5 bases). V lost 2 bases and J lost 10, with 9 bases in between. The germline CDR1 and CDR2 sequences are SNHLY and FYNNEI. The CDR3 length is 12 residues.

The V gene is TRBV5-1, the J gene TRBJ2-5; no definite D call. This CDR3 has 13 residues. V lost 0 bases and J 4 bases, leaving 7 bases between the germline ends. Germline V lookup: CDR1 SGHRS, CDR2 YFSETQ. The CDR3: CASSLAGGETQYF. For the CDR3, the DNA is TGCGCCAGCAGCTTGGCTGGCGGAGAGACCCAGTACTTC. Looking up the rest from reference TRBV5-1 and TRBJ2-5 gives the full variable domain: KAGVTQTPRYLIKTRGQQVTLSCSPISGHRSVSWYQQTPGQGLQFLFEYFSETQRNKGNFPGRFSGRQFSNSRSEMNVSTLELGDSALYLCASSLAGGETQYFGPGTRLLVL.

The rearrangement uses TRBV10-3 and TRBJ2-1; a possible D gene is TRBD2 (7 bases). The germline V gene encodes CDR1 ENHRY and CDR2 SYGVKD. This CDR3 has 16 residues. Deletions cut 5 bases from V and 6 bases from J, with 20 bases between. CDR3 nucleotides: TGTGCCATCAGTCCGGGGGGCCCGGGAGACAGCAATGAGCAGTTCTTC. It specifies CAISPGGPGDSNEQFF.

The chain links TRBV9 to TRBJ2-2; no definite D call. Trimming removed 5 bases from V and 0 bases from J, with 8 bases in between. The CDR3 is made up of 14 amino acids. Germline values: CDR1 SGDLS, CDR2 YYNGEE. CDR3 amino acids: CASRPGANTGELFF. The CDR3 nucleotides read TGTGCCAGCAGGCCAGGCGCGAACACCGGGGAGCTGTTTTTT. Filled out from reference TRBV9 and TRBJ2-2, the complete variable domain reads DSGVTQTPKHLITATGQRVTLRCSPRSGDLSVYWYQQSLDQGLQFLIQYYNGEERAKGNILERFSAQQFPDLHSELNLSSLELGDSALYFCASRPGANTGELFFGEGSRLTVL.

This clone was observed a few times. The V and J genes are TRBV7-2 and TRBJ1-3; 9 bases align to TRBD1. The germline V gene encodes CDR1 SGHTA and CDR2 FQGNSA. Trimming cost V 4 bases and J 2 bases; bases outside gene matches: 3. This CDR3 has 15 residues. The CDR3 protein is CASSSRDRAGNTIYF. CDR3 coding DNA: TGTGCCAGCAGCTCCCGGGACAGGGCTGGAAACACCATATATTTT.

V usage is TRBV5-6 and J usage is TRBJ2-7; the D gene is possibly TRBD2 (6 bases). V was pared by 0 bases and J by 1 base, with 11 bases between. The germline V gene encodes CDR1 SGHDT and CDR2 YYEEEE. CDR3 size: 15 residues. CDR3 nucleotides: TGTGCCAGCAGCTTGGCCGGGCTAGCGTCCTACGAGCAGTACTTC. It specifies CASSLAGLASYEQYF.